The clone carrying this TCR beta chain was detected once. These data originate in a study of T cell changes during pregnancy in multiple sclerosis. V was clipped by 4 bases and J by 0 bases; unmatched bases: 3. Germline V gives CDR1 SGHDN, CDR2 FVKESK. This CDR3 is 15 amino acids long. This table comes from immunoSEQ multiplex PCR, and its TCRdb copy is limited to in-frame clones, with some not included. This table holds over 40,000 clones, about 87% found once. V is TRBV14 and J is TRBJ2-1, with 7 bases that match TRBD1. The sample in question was CD4+ T cells from peripheral blood mononuclear cells, obtained in the second trimester of pregnancy. The sequence was collected from a female donor with multiple sclerosis, enrolled in a pregnancy study. The CDR3 DNA reads TGTGCCAGCAGCCGCCGGGACAGCTCCTACAATGAGCAGTTCTTC. Its translation: CASSRRDSSYNEQFF. Combining the CDR3 with reference TRBV14 and TRBJ2-1 gives the whole variable domain EAGVTQFPSHSVIEKGQTVTLRCDPISGHDNLYWYRRVMGKEIKFLLHFVKESKQDESGMPNNRFLAERTGGTYSTLKVQPAELEDSGVYFCASSRRDSSYNEQFFGPGTRLTVL.